What follows are 27 T cell receptor beta chains derived from one specimen sequenced in a study of T cells in tuberculosis. Some clones are missing from TCRdb's copy, which holds only in-frame ones; the method was immunoSEQ multiplex PCR. The table lists around 39,000 clones, 93% of them singletons, with 5.5% to 8% in the top ten. The sample consisted of PBMCs. The receptors derive from a donor aged 10 to 29 with latent tuberculosis or without tuberculosis infection.

This chain links TRBV27 with TRBJ1-6; tentatively, D is TRBD1 (6 bases). CDR1 MNHEY and CDR2 SMNVEV come from the germline V gene (reference sequence). V shed 7 bases and J shed 0 bases, with 13 bases lying between them. This CDR3 contains 16 residues. CDR3 residues: CASTGVPHSYNSPLHF. For the CDR3, the DNA is TGTGCCAGCACAGGGGTCCCACACTCCTATAATTCACCCCTCCACTTT.

This clone was seen just once. The chain couples TRBV6-5 to TRBJ1-2, with D maybe TRBD1 (6 bases). Between the trimmed V and J ends, which lost 0 bases and 9 bases, there was a span of 20 bases. Looked up from germline, CDR1 is MNHEY and CDR2 is SVGAGI. CDR3 length: 16 amino acids. CDR3 residues: CASSYSVGGPSDSYTF. The CDR3 DNA follows: TGTGCCAGCAGTTACTCGGTGGGGGGGCCGAGCGATAGCTACACCTTC.

The J gene is TRBJ1-2, the V gene TRBV19, with TRBD1 matching 7 bases. The CDR3 extends over 13 amino acids. Germline V gives CDR1 LNHDA, CDR2 SQIVND (reference sequence). J gave up 8 bases and V 1 base, and 4 bases lay outside the gene matches. The CDR3 region is CASSIGQGGGYTF. For the CDR3, the DNA is TGTGCCAGTAGTATAGGACAGGGTGGGGGCTACACCTTC.

This clone was observed once. The chain couples TRBV4-3 to TRBJ2-7; possibly TRBD1 for D (5 bases). V dropped 1 base and J dropped 0 bases, with 10 bases sitting between them. CDR3 length: 15 residues. The germline gives CDR1 LGHNA, CDR2 YSLEER. The CDR3 nucleotides read TGCGCCAGCAGCCAAGTTCGACAGAGCTCCTACGAGCAGTACTTC. This gives the protein CASSQVRQSSYEQYF.

The chain uses TRBV7-3 and TRBJ2-3, with 7 bases matching TRBD2. The CDR3 contains 14 residues. Trimming at V came to 2 bases and at J to 2 bases, leaving 1 base not matched to a gene. Looked up from germline, CDR1 is SGHTA and CDR2 is FQGTGA. This chain's CDR3 is CASSLLAATDTQYF. The CDR3 DNA reads TGTGCCAGCAGCTTACTAGCGGCCACAGATACGCAGTATTTT.

This clone was counted once. The chain recombines TRBV7-3 with TRBJ1-3, with D possibly being TRBD1 (6 bases). The CDR3 spans 13 residues. The germline V gene has CDR1 SGHTA and CDR2 FQGTGA. V was trimmed by 5 bases and J by 8 bases, leaving 13 bases between them. The CDR3 spells CASSRGQWDTIYF. The CDR3 DNA is TGTGCCAGCAGCCGTGGACAGTGGGACACCATATATTTT.

This chain links TRBV9 with TRBJ2-2; D is perhaps TRBD2 (5 bases). There are 15 residues in the CDR3. Germline-derived CDR1 and CDR2 are SGDLS and YYNGEE. V was clipped by 4 bases and J by 3 bases, with 13 bases between them. In DNA form, the CDR3 reads TGTGCCAGCAGCCCTTCCGGACTTCACACCGGGGAGCTGTTTTTT. Protein sequence: CASSPSGLHTGELFF.

V and J are TRBV5-1 and TRBJ2-3; D perhaps matches TRBD1 (6 bases). The length of the CDR3 is 15 residues. Trimming took off 2 bases at V and 1 base at J, with 11 bases between the two ends. The germline gives CDR1 SGHRS, CDR2 YFSETQ. CDR3 region: CASSFSGVRTDTQYF. Written as DNA, the CDR3 is TGCGCCAGCAGCTTTTCAGGGGTCCGCACAGATACGCAGTATTTT.

The chain combines TRBV11-2 with TRBJ1-6, with 7 bases lining up with TRBD1. The CDR3 contains 16 residues. The ends lost 5 bases at V and 2 bases at J; junction bases unmatched: 6. Germline CDR1 reads SGHAT; CDR2 reads FQNNGV. The CDR3: CASSPQGVAYNSPLHF. CDR3 DNA sequence: TGTGCCAGCAGCCCTCAGGGGGTCGCCTATAATTCACCCCTCCACTTT.

This sequence joins TRBV7-2 and TRBJ1-5; 9 bases line up with TRBD1. The V and J ends lost 6 bases and 0 bases, in that order; junction bases with no gene match: 3. CDR1 is SGHTA, CDR2 FQGNSA, per germline. This CDR3 comprises 15 residues. In nucleotides, the CDR3 is TGTGCCAGCAGACGGACAGGGGATAGCAATCAGCCCCAGCATTTT. Translation: CASRRTGDSNQPQHF.

The genes are TRBV6-1 and TRBJ2-2; 11 bases align to TRBD1. The CDR3 runs to 18 residues. CDR1 and CDR2 (germline): MNHNS, SASEGT. V lost 2 bases and J lost 5; bases outside the gene matches: 10. This CDR3 reads CASSEPGQGGPRTGELFF. Written as DNA, the CDR3 is TGTGCCAGCAGTGAACCGGGACAGGGGGGGCCTAGGACCGGGGAGCTGTTTTTT.

This clone appeared a single time. The chain employs TRBV11-2 and TRBJ2-7; D may be TRBD1 (5 bases). The CDR3 is 12 residues long. Germline CDR1 SGHAT, CDR2 FQNNGV. Deletions cut 10 bases from V and 0 bases from J, with 10 bases between. CDR3 region: CATRTGSYEQYF. The CDR3 DNA sequence: TGTGCCACTAGAACAGGCTCCTACGAGCAGTACTTC.

The chain combines TRBV19 with TRBJ2-7; D not resolved. The CDR3 contains 15 residues. Trimming removed 3 bases from V and 0 bases from J, with 12 bases in between. Germline lookup yields CDR1 LNHDA and CDR2 SQIVND (reference sequence). CDR3 amino acids: CASSIDAASSYEQYF. The CDR3 DNA follows: TGTGCCAGTAGTATTGACGCAGCGAGCTCCTACGAGCAGTACTTC.

This rearrangement joins TRBV19 to TRBJ1-2; TRBD1 matches 8 bases. V trimming: 1 base; J trimming: 7 bases; junction bases outside the gene matches: 5. Germline CDR1 and CDR2: LNHDA and SQIVND (reference sequence). The CDR3 runs to 14 residues. The CDR3 nucleotides are TGTGCCAGTAGTATAGCAGTGACAGGGGTTGGCTACACCTTC. Its protein is CASSIAVTGVGYTF.

This chain uses TRBV5-1 with TRBJ1-2; a possible D gene is TRBD1 (5 bases). V lost 1 base, J lost 2 bases, and 12 bases lay in between. This CDR3 is 15 amino acids long. The germline V gene has CDR1 SGHRS and CDR2 YFSETQ. For the CDR3, the DNA is TGCGCCAGCAGCTTGACCCAGGGACTCAACTATGGCTACACCTTC. Protein sequence: CASSLTQGLNYGYTF.

In its sample, this clone was seen a few times. This rearrangement joins TRBV19 to TRBJ1-1; D uncertain. This CDR3 has 11 amino acids. Trimming left V 5 bases short and J 3 bases short, with 4 bases between. Germline lookup yields CDR1 LNHDA and CDR2 SQIVND (reference sequence). CDR3 loop: CASSQYTEAFF. The CDR3 DNA reads TGTGCCAGTAGTCAGTACACTGAAGCTTTCTTT.

Details on this clone: The sample contains more than one DNA sequence encoding this CDR3. The chain is built from TRBV27 and TRBJ1-2, with D unresolved. V was shortened by 2 bases and J by 4 bases, with 8 bases between the two germline ends. Per germline, CDR1 MNHEY and CDR2 SMNVEV (reference sequence). The CDR3 is made up of 13 amino acids. CDR3 region: CASSLTGGYGYTF. The CDR3 DNA follows: TGTGCCAGCAGTTTAACCGGAGGCTATGGCTACACCTTC.

In this sample, this clone turned up a few times. The chain uses TRBV9 and TRBJ1-2; 8 positions match TRBD1. V was clipped by 3 bases and J by 8 bases; unmatched bases: 12. The CDR3 sequence is 15 residues long. Germline-derived CDR1 and CDR2 are SGDLS and YYNGEE. CDR3 sequence: CASSASGTGRQGYTF. Here the CDR3 DNA reads TGTGCCAGCAGCGCCTCCGGGACAGGCCGTCAGGGCTACACCTTC.

The rearrangement uses TRBV19 and TRBJ2-7; a weak D match, TRBD1 (6 bases). Germline values: CDR1 LNHDA, CDR2 SQIVND (reference sequence). V was clipped by 3 bases and J by 2 bases, with 14 bases between them. The CDR3 loop spans 15 amino acids. The CDR3 DNA reads TGTGCCAGTAGTATTATGAGGGGGTGGCCCTACGAGCAGTACTTC. As protein: CASSIMRGWPYEQYF.

This rearrangement joins TRBV19 to TRBJ1-5; 9 bases align to TRBD1. Trimming at V came to 0 bases and at J to 2 bases, leaving 14 bases not matched to a gene. The CDR3 loop spans 20 amino acids. Germline lookup yields CDR1 LNHDA and CDR2 SQIVND (reference sequence). The CDR3 reads CASSIEGMDRGSFGNQPQHF. The DNA of the CDR3 is TGTGCCAGTAGTATAGAAGGAATGGACAGGGGTTCCTTTGGCAATCAGCCCCAGCATTTT.

The rearrangement links TRBV25-1 to TRBJ1-6; TRBD1 matches at 10 bases. The CDR3 length is 15 residues. Trimming cost V 2 bases and J 7 bases; bases outside gene matches: 2. Per the germline V gene, CDR1 is MGHDK and CDR2 is SYGVNS. CDR3 in amino acids: CASSEGDRGNSPLHF. The CDR3 nucleotides are TGTGCCAGCAGTGAAGGGGACAGGGGAAATTCACCCCTCCACTTT.

This chain connects TRBV2 to TRBJ1-1, with TRBD1 as a possible D gene (5 bases). The length of the CDR3 is 14 residues. Germline V gene lookup returns CDR1 SNHLY and CDR2 FYNNEI. V was clipped by 5 bases and J by 3 bases, with 13 bases between them. The CDR3 sequence is CASSSPTTDTEAFF. DNA for the CDR3: TGTGCCAGCAGTTCCCCAACGACAGACACTGAAGCTTTCTTT.

The chain links TRBV2 to TRBJ2-3; 9 bases line up with TRBD1. CDR1 is SNHLY and CDR2 is FYNNEI in the germline V gene. The junction had 3 bases not matched to a gene; V was cut back by 4 bases and J by 1 base. The CDR3 has 15 amino acids. The CDR3 DNA reads as TGTGCCAGCAGTGCGGGGGACAGGGGCACAGATACGCAGTATTTT. Protein: CASSAGDRGTDTQYF.

The chain couples TRBV7-6 to TRBJ2-1, with 10 bases aligning to TRBD2. CDR1 SGHVS and CDR2 FNYEAQ come from the germline V gene. The CDR3 is 19 amino acids. Losses at the gene ends were 2 bases for V and 7 bases for J; bases not matched to a gene: 17. For the CDR3, the DNA is TGTGCCAGCAGCTTATTTCTTCGGCTAGCGGGGGCGCCTGGGAATGAGCAGTTCTTC. This encodes CASSLFLRLAGAPGNEQFF.

The rearrangement uses TRBV19 and TRBJ2-1, with 14 bases identical to TRBD2. The CDR3 has 16 amino acids. The germline V gene has CDR1 LNHDA and CDR2 SQIVND (reference sequence). V lost 2 bases, J lost 6 bases, and 3 bases stayed unmatched. CDR3 coding DNA: TGTGCCAGTAGTATACCCGGACTAGCGGGGGGCAATGAGCAGTTCTTC. This translates into CASSIPGLAGGNEQFF.

The chain carries TRBV4-3 and TRBJ2-7; D is perhaps TRBD2 (6 bases). Trimming pared 0 bases from V and 2 bases from J, leaving 11 bases between. This CDR3 has 15 amino acids. Per germline, CDR1 LGHNA and CDR2 YSLEER. CDR3 residues: CASSQEGGAPYEQYF. The CDR3 DNA is TGCGCCAGCAGCCAAGAAGGAGGGGCACCCTACGAGCAGTACTTC.

The DNA of the CDR3 is TGTGCCAGTAGCCTGACAGGGGTGGGGACTGAAGCTTTCTTT. It specifies CASSLTGVGTEAFF. V gene TRBV19 combines with J gene TRBJ1-1; 8 bases map to TRBD1. There are 14 residues in the CDR3. V was pared by 6 bases and J by 5 bases, with 8 bases of the junction left unmatched. CDR1 is LNHDA, CDR2 SQIVND, per germline (reference sequence).